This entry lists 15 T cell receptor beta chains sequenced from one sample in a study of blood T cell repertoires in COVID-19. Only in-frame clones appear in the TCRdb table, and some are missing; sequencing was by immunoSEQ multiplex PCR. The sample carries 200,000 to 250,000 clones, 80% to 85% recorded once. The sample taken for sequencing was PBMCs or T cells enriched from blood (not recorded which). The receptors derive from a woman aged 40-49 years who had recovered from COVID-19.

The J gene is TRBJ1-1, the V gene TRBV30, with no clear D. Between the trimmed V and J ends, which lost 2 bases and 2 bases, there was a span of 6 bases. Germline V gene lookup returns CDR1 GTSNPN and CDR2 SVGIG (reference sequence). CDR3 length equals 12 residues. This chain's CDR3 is CAWSRDNTEAFF. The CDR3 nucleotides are TGTGCCTGGAGTCGGGATAACACTGAAGCTTTCTTT.

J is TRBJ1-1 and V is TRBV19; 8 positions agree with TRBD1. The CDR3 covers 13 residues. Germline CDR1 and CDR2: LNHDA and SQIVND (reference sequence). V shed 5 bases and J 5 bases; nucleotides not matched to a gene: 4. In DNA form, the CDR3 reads TGTGCCAGTAGTGGGCAGGGGGCGACTGAAGCTTTCTTT. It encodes CASSGQGATEAFF.

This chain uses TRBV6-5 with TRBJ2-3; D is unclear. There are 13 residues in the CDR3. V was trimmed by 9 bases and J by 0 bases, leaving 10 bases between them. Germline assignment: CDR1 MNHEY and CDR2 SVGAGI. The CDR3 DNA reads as TGTGCCAGGACAACCTCTAGCACAGATACGCAGTATTTT. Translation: CARTTSSTDTQYF.

CDR3 protein: CASSQDGSDSQPQHF. The CDR3 DNA follows: TGCGCCAGCAGCCAAGATGGATCCGACAGTCAGCCCCAGCATTTT. The chain is built from TRBV4-1 and TRBJ1-5; TRBD1 is a possible D gene (5 bases). Trimming left V 0 bases short and J 6 bases short, with 12 bases between. CDR3 length: 15 residues. Germline-derived CDR1 and CDR2 are MGHRA and YSYEKL.

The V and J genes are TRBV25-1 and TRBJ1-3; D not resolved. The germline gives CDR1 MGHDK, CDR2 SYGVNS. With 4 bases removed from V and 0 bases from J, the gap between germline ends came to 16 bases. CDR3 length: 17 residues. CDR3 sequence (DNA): TGTGCCAGCAGTGCCTCCCTCGGGGAGAGCTCTGGAAACACCATATATTTT. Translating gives CASSASLGESSGNTIYF.

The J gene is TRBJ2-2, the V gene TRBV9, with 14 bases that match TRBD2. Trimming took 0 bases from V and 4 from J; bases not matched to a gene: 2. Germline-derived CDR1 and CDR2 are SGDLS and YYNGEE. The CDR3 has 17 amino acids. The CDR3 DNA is TGTGCCAGCAGCGTAGGACTAGCGGGAGGGATCACCGGGGAGCTGTTTTTT. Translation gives CASSVGLAGGITGELFF.

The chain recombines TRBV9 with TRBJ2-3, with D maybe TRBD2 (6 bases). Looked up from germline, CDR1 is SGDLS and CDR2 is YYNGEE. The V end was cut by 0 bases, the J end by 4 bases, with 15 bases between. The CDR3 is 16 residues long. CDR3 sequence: CASSVGVGRGSDTQYF. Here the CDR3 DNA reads TGTGCCAGCAGCGTAGGTGTCGGGAGAGGATCAGATACGCAGTATTTT. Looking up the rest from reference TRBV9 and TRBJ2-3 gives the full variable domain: DSGVTQTPKHLITATGQRVTLRCSPRSGDLSVYWYQQSLDQGLQFLIQYYNGEERAKGNILERFSAQQFPDLHSELNLSSLELGDSALYFCASSVGVGRGSDTQYFGPGTRLTVL.

The CDR3 here is CASSVDQGSSYNEQFF. The CDR3 region has the DNA TGTGCCAGCAGCGTAGACCAGGGGAGCTCCTACAATGAGCAGTTCTTC. This chain connects TRBV9 to TRBJ2-1, with a weak D call TRBD1 (6 bases). From germline, CDR1 is SGDLS and CDR2 YYNGEE. CDR3 length equals 16 residues. V lost 0 bases, J lost 0 bases, and 10 bases lay in between.

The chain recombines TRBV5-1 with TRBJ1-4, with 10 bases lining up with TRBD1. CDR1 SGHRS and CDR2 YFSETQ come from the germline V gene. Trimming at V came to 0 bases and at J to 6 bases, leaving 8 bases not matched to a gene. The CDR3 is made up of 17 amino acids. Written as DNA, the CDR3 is TGCGCCAGCAGCTTGGGTGCTGCCGGGACAGGGGATGAAAAACTGTTTTTT. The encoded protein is CASSLGAAGTGDEKLFF.

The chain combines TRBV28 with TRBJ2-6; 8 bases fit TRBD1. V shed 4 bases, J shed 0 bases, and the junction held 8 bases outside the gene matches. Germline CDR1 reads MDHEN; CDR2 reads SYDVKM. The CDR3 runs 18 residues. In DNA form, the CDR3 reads TGTGCCAGCAGTTGGGGACAGGAAACGTACTCTGGGGCCAACGTCCTGACTTTC. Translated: CASSWGQETYSGANVLTF.

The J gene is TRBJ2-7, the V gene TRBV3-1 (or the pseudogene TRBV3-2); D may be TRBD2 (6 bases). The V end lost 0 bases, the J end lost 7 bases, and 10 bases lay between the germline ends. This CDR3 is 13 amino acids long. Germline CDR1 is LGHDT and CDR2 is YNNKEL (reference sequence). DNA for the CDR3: TGTGCCAGCAGCCAAGATGGAGGGGTAGAGCAGTACTTC. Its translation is CASSQDGGVEQYF.

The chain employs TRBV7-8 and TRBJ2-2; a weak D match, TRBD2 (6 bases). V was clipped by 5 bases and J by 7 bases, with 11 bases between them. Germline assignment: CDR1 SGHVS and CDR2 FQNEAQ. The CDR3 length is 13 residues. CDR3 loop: CASSMREDGELFF. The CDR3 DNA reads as TGTGCCAGCAGCATGAGGGAGGACGGGGAGCTGTTTTTT.

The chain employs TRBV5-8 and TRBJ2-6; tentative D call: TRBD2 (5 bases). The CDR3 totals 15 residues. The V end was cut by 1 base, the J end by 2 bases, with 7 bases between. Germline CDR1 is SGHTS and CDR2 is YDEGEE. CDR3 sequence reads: CASSLRGAGANVLTF. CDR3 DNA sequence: TGTGCCAGCAGCTTGCGGGGTGCTGGGGCCAACGTCCTGACTTTC.

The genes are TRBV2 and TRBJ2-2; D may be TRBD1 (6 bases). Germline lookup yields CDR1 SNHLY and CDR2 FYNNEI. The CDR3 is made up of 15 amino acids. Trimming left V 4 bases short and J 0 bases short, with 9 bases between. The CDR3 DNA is TGTGCCAGCAGTGGGGGGCTATCGAACACCGGGGAGCTGTTTTTT. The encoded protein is CASSGGLSNTGELFF.

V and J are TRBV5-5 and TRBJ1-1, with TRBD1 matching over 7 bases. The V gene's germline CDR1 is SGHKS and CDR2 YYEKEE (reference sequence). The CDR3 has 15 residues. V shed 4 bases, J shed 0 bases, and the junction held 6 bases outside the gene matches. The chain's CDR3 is CASSRQGTMNTEAFF. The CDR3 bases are TGTGCCAGCAGCCGACAGGGAACGATGAACACTGAAGCTTTCTTT.